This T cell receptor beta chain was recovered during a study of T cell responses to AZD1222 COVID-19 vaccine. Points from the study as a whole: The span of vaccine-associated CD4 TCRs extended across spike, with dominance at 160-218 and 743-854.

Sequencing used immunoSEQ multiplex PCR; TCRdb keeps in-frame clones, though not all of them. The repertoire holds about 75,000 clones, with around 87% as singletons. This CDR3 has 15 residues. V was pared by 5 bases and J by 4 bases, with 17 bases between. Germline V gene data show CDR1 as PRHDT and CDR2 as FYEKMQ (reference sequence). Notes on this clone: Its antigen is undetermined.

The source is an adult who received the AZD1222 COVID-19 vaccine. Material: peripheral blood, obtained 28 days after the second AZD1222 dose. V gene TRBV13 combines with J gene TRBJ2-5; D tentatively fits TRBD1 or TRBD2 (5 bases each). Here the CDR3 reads CASSIEGLKGETQYF. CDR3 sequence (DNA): TGTGCCAGCAGCATCGAGGGGCTTAAGGGAGAGACCCAGTACTTC.